This TCR beta chain was sequenced during a study of Ad26.COV2.S vaccination and SARS-CoV-2 variants. Across the whole study: Donor had been placed in the Ad26.COV2.S arm of the COV1001 trial. Participants got Ad26.COV2.S intramuscularly, once or twice 56 days apart. The study's findings and limits: Total T cell responses may have been underestimated by the TCR breadth and depth analyses. Placebo recipients had lower spike-specific TCR breadth than vaccine recipients.

The table lists this clone with a count of one. Its antigen is unknown. The treatment: around 19 received Ad26.COV2.S at low or high dose, single or two shots; 5 received placebo; per-sample allocation not given. Collection of the samples took place on day 63 after the first injection of vaccine or placebo. Some clones are missing from TCRdb's copy, which holds only in-frame ones; the method was immunoSEQ multiplex PCR. The sample yields 300,000 to 500,000 clones, about nine tenths seen once. Germline CDR1 SGHAT, CDR2 FQNNGV. Trimming removed 1 base at V and 3 bases at J, with 6 bases between. The CDR3 has 14 amino acids.

This chain links TRBV11-2 with TRBJ2-2, with D uncertain. The material was peripheral blood, obtained in a trial of Ad26.COV2.S vaccine versus placebo. This TCR came from a person between 18 and 65 years old who received the Ad26.COV2.S COVID-19 vaccine or a placebo. Here the CDR3 reads CASSLVGYTGELFF. The CDR3, as DNA: TGTGCCAGCAGCTTAGTGGGATACACCGGGGAGCTGTTTTTT.